This T cell receptor (beta chain) was documented in a study of tumor and adjacent non-tumor tissue in lung cancer (dated by TCRdb to the late 2010s). About the investigation overall: Patients with adenocarcinoma (approximately twelve), squamous cell carcinoma (2) and small cell lung cancer (1) were included in the cohort. The approximately 15 enrolled patients, of whom some 10 were men and 5 were women, were aged roughly 30 to 80 years and were diagnosed with TNM stage I to III disease. In total, sequencing yielded 95 million to 150 million productive TCRbeta reads, which works out to an average of about 4.17 million reads per sample. The study compared bulk TCRbeta repertoires from lung tumor tissue and matched distant non-tumor lung tissue of about 15 lung cancer patients. Over 25 paired specimens, one tumor and one normal lung sample per patient, were profiled by TCRbeta CDR3 sequencing.

This clonotype was seen a handful of times. It lacks a known antigen. Relative to the germline gene, one junction end is altered; a read error may explain this. The investigation overall reported the following: The sequencing platform is not named in the methods, and unique molecular identifiers are not mentioned. Only roughly 14 patients were in the cohort, and the authors stated that larger samples and more detailed clinical data are needed. Because peripheral blood was not sequenced, the blood TCRbeta repertoires of the lung cancer patients in the study went unexamined. Tumor tissue showed significantly greater TCR diversity (inverse Simpson) than normal lung tissue (431.37 vs 166.20, P = 0.0075, Mann-Whitney U test). A significantly larger cumulative share of the repertoire was made up by the top 100 clones in normal lung than in tumor tissue. Younger patients had significantly higher TCR diversity, and higher tumor TCR diversity was associated with shorter overall and disease-free survival.

The library was built by means of multiplex PCR. Sequencing instrument: Illumina HiSeq 2500. TCRbeta libraries were constructed through three rounds of nested PCR with primers (Table S4) according to protocols adapted from ARM-PCR. Before sequencing, PCR products of 200-500 bp were excised from the gel and purified with the QIAquick gel extraction kit. On the authors' methods: Reads were cleaned with Trimmomatic, merged with FLASH into complete CDR3 sequences, and assigned to V(D)J germline segments with MiTCR. Clonal diversity was computed as the inverse Simpson's index with VDJtools. In-frame sequences without a premature stop codon were defined as productive reads. Starting from the raw public reads, TCRdb applied fastp trimming at Q25, assembled clones with MiXCR and retained in-frame beta chains. Every CDR3 protein is listed once, alongside the most common genes and DNA of its rows. These V and J calls rely on TCRdb rather than the paper's analysis. The sample has 90,000 to 120,000 distinct CDR3 sequences on record, about 62% of them singletons. Jointly, the top ten make up approximately 18% of the sample.

RNA was extracted from bulk unsorted tissue and checked for quality with a NanoDrop ND-1000 and an Agilent 2100. Normal lung samples were distant non-tumor tissue taken more than 3 cm from the tumor edge. The donors were newly diagnosed lung cancer patients admitted for thoracic surgery in China from August to November 2014 who had not received prior chemotherapy. Anyone who had undergone radiotherapy or chemotherapy before, or who had another cancer at the same time, was left out of the study. Surgical tissue pieces of about 1-2.2 cm3 were preserved in RNAlater solution and stored at -80 °C until use. The sequenced sample consisted of distant non-tumor lung tissue. The receptor's source is a young man with non-small cell lung cancer.

CDR3 reads: CTSNLGLGASYEQYF. DNA sequence: TGTACCAGCAACCTGGGACTAGGGGCCTCCTACGAGCAGTACTTC. The rearranged segments are TRBV11-2 and TRBJ2-7; 8 bases in between match TRBD2. Sequences SGHAT (CDR1) and FQNNGV (CDR2) are obtained from the germline V gene. Including cysteine and phenylalanine, the CDR3 has 15 amino acids. Left in the record is the CDR3 DNA by itself, 45 bases read in frame from the first base.